The 32 T cell receptor beta chains below all came from one sample that was sequenced in a study of preoperative IRX-2 immunotherapy in early breast cancer. The treatment was: preoperative locoregional IRX-2 cytokine immunotherapy. Only in-frame clones appear in the TCRdb table, and some are missing; sequencing was by immunoSEQ multiplex PCR. This table has over 20,000 clones, approximately 75% appearing once. This specimen was lymph node tissue, taken after IRX-2 immunotherapy. These receptors were collected from a human donor with breast cancer.

This clone has a handful of counts. V gene TRBV9 combines with J gene TRBJ2-7; no definite D call. CDR1 is SGDLS and CDR2 is YYNGEE in the germline V gene. V was clipped by 5 bases and J by 3 bases, with 15 bases between them. The CDR3 consists of 14 residues. This CDR3 reads CASRFLTGRYEQYV. CDR3 bases: TGTGCCAGCAGATTCTTAACGGGTCGCTACGAGCAGTACGTC.

This chain joins TRBV14 and TRBJ1-1, with a weak D call TRBD1 (5 bases). CDR1 and CDR2 (germline): SGHDN, FVKESK. V was cut by 2 bases and J by 5 bases, with 12 bases left in between. The CDR3 has 14 residues. In DNA form, the CDR3 reads TGTGCCAGCAGCCAAATACCTAGGGGAACTGAAGCTTTCTTT. This translates into CASSQIPRGTEAFF. Combining the CDR3 with reference TRBV14 and TRBJ1-1 gives the whole variable domain EAGVTQFPSHSVIEKGQTVTLRCDPISGHDNLYWYRRVMGKEIKFLLHFVKESKQDESGMPNNRFLAERTGGTYSTLKVQPAELEDSGVYFCASSQIPRGTEAFFGQGTRLTVV.

Only a few counts were recorded for this clone. This chain joins TRBV18 and TRBJ2-7; D is uncertain. Germline V gene sequence: CDR1 KGHSH, CDR2 LQKENI. This CDR3 spans 13 amino acids. With 3 bases removed from V and 0 bases from J, the gap between germline ends came to 6 bases. CDR3 residues: CASSPPSSYEQYV. DNA for the CDR3: TGTGCCAGCTCACCTCCGAGCTCCTACGAGCAGTACGTC.

The chain joins TRBV11-3 to TRBJ1-1; D remains unclear. This CDR3 is built from 14 residues. The germline CDR1 and CDR2 sequences are SGHNT and YENEEA. With 6 bases removed from V and 5 bases from J, the gap between germline ends came to 16 bases. The CDR3 loop is CASSSDSRRTEAFF. For the CDR3, the DNA is TGTGCCAGCAGTTCCGACTCCAGGAGGACTGAAGCTTTCTTT.

V usage is TRBV19 and J usage is TRBJ1-2; possible D gene TRBD1, 6 bases. In germline, CDR1 is LNHDA, CDR2 SQIVND (reference sequence). This CDR3 has 16 residues. Between the trimmed V and J ends, which lost 0 bases and 4 bases, there was a span of 15 bases. In DNA, the CDR3 is TGTGCCAGTAGTATAGATAATGGGGGGCGCGGCTATGGCTACACCTTC. Translation gives CASSIDNGGRGYGYTF.

This clone came up a few times. The chain has TRBV18 and TRBJ2-2; D is possibly TRBD1 (6 bases). V gave up 5 bases and J gave up 5 bases, with 12 bases separating them. CDR1 and CDR2 (germline): KGHSH, LQKENI. CDR3 length: 14 amino acids. The CDR3 DNA sequence: TGTGCCAGCTCAGCTACACAGGGAACCGGGGAGCTGTTTTTT. Translation gives CASSATQGTGELFF.

The chain links TRBV7-5 to TRBJ1-2; the table's D call TRBD1 went unverified against the DNA. TRBV7-5 is annotated as a pseudogene. This CDR3 contains 16 residues. Here the CDR3 DNA reads TGTGCCAGCAGCTCGGAACTAGGGACAGACAACTATGGCTACACCTTC. It encodes CASSSELGTDNYGYTF.

V is TRBV27 and J is TRBJ1-1, with D maybe TRBD1 (5 bases). Looked up from germline, CDR1 is MNHEY and CDR2 is SMNVEV (reference sequence). V lost 2 bases to trimming and J lost 4 bases, with 14 bases between them. The CDR3 has 15 amino acids. In nucleotides, the CDR3 is TGTGCCAGCAGTTTAGCGGGGGTTGTTGGCACTGAAGCTTTCTTT. Amino acid sequence: CASSLAGVVGTEAFF.

In DNA, the CDR3 is TGTGCCAGGCTGATGGGACAGCAAGAGACCCAGTACTTC. Translated: CARLMGQQETQYF. The chain links TRBV6-8 to TRBJ2-5, with 7 bases lining up with TRBD1. V lost 9 bases to trimming and J lost 2 bases; unmatched junction nucleotides: 6. The CDR3 length is 13 residues. Germline CDR1 and CDR2: MNHGY and SAAAGT.

The gene calls are TRBV19 and TRBJ2-3, with D perhaps matching TRBD2 (6 bases). In germline, CDR1 is LNHDA, CDR2 SQIVND (reference sequence). The V and J ends lost 7 bases and 1 base respectively, with 21 bases between them. There are 17 residues in the CDR3. CDR3 loop: CASNGRRIAERTDTQYF. The CDR3 DNA sequence: TGTGCCAGTAATGGACGGAGAATAGCGGAACGCACAGATACGCAGTATTTT. The variable domain in full, with the rest retrieved from reference TRBV19 and TRBJ2-3, is DGGITQSPKYLFRKEGQNVTLSCEQNLNHDAMYWYRQDPGQGLRLIYYSQIVNDFQKGDIAEGYSVSREKKESFPLTVTSAQKNPTAFYLCASNGRRIAERTDTQYFGPGTRLTVL.

V is TRBV7-2 and J is TRBJ2-5, with D uncertain. CDR1 and CDR2 from the germline V gene are SGHTA and FQGNSA. Trimming cost V 0 bases and J 2 bases, with 10 bases left between them. The CDR3 has 15 residues. CDR3 DNA: TGTGCCAGCAGCTTAGCGACAATCGTTCAAGAGACCCAGTACTTC. Its translation: CASSLATIVQETQYF.

The CDR3 sequence: CASRTGTQESYEQYV. As DNA, the CDR3 is TGTGCCAGCAGAACCGGGACCCAAGAATCATACGAGCAGTACGTC. The genes are TRBV5-8 and TRBJ2-7; D possibly matches TRBD1 or TRBD2 (5 bases each). Germline V gene sequence: CDR1 SGHTS, CDR2 YDEGEE. Trimming took off 5 bases at V and 4 bases at J, with 19 bases between the two ends. The CDR3 extends over 15 amino acids.

This chain uses TRBV18 with TRBJ1-1; D may be TRBD1 (5 bases). This CDR3 region has 15 residues. V lost 5 bases and J lost 1, with 14 bases in between. Germline V CDR1 and CDR2: KGHSH, LQKENI. The CDR3 nucleotides are TGTGCCAGCTCAACGCAGGGTCTCGGGAACACTGAAGCTTTCTTT. Protein sequence: CASSTQGLGNTEAFF.

CDR3 bases: TGTGCCAGCTCTCTTCAGGGGGCCTCGGGGAACACTGAAGCTTTCTTT. It is translated as CASSLQGASGNTEAFF. V gene TRBV18 combines with J gene TRBJ1-1, with 8 bases matching TRBD1. Germline CDR1 is KGHSH and CDR2 is LQKENI. This CDR3 has 16 residues. J was trimmed by 1 base and V by 6 bases; bases with no gene match: 10.

The table lists this clone with a few counts. This CDR3 reads CASSLRGPNTEAFF. DNA of the CDR3: TGTGCCAGTAGTTTGAGGGGACCGAACACTGAAGCTTTCTTT. The genes are TRBV19 and TRBJ1-1; TRBD1 might be the D (5 bases). This CDR3 spans 14 amino acids. Germline-derived CDR1 and CDR2 are LNHDA and SQIVND (reference sequence). V was clipped by 5 bases and J by 1 base, with 11 bases between them.

The V gene is TRBV5-1, the J gene TRBJ1-1; 10 bases agree with TRBD1. In germline, CDR1 is SGHRS, CDR2 YFSETQ. This CDR3 contains 17 residues. V lost 1 base, J lost 3 bases, and 9 bases stayed unmatched. In DNA form, the CDR3 reads TGCGCCAGCAGCTTGATCCGGGACAGGGGAAGGGACACTGAAGCTTTCTTT. The encoded protein is CASSLIRDRGRDTEAFF.

The V call is TRBV9, the J call TRBJ1-2; TRBD1 is a possible D gene (6 bases). Trimming shortened V by 4 bases and J by 2 bases, and 21 bases separated the two germline ends. The CDR3 covers 17 residues. Germline CDR1 and CDR2: SGDLS and YYNGEE. CDR3 protein: CASSQDLRGVGNYGYTF. The CDR3 coding sequence is TGTGCCAGCAGCCAAGATCTCAGGGGCGTGGGAAACTATGGCTACACCTTC.

This sequence joins TRBV18 and TRBJ2-5, with TRBD2 identical over 10 bases. V lost 3 bases, J lost 4 bases, and 8 bases stayed unmatched. This CDR3 is 16 amino acids long. Per germline, CDR1 KGHSH and CDR2 LQKENI. Written as DNA, the CDR3 is TGTGCCAGCTCACCCCCCCTAGCGGGGGTTGCAGAGACCCAGTACTTC. This encodes CASSPPLAGVAETQYF. The entire variable domain, with the rest obtained from reference TRBV18 and TRBJ2-5, is as follows: NAGVMQNPRHLVRRRGQEARLRCSPMKGHSHVYWYRQLPEEGLKFMVYLQKENIIDESGMPKERFSAEFPKEGPSILRIQQVVRGDSAAYFCASSPPLAGVAETQYFGPGTRLLVL.

This chain joins TRBV18 and TRBJ2-1, with D possibly matching TRBD2 (5 bases). V lost 3 bases and J lost 4, with 13 bases in between. Germline V gene data show CDR1 as KGHSH and CDR2 as LQKENI. The CDR3 spans 15 residues. DNA of the CDR3: TGTGCCAGCTCACCCCCCTTCGAGGGATACAATGAGCAGTTCTTC. It is translated as CASSPPFEGYNEQFF.

The V gene is TRBV10-2, the J gene TRBJ2-1, with 10 bases identical to TRBD2. Germline assignment: CDR1 WSHSY and CDR2 SAAADI. The V and J ends lost 8 bases and 6 bases, in that order; junction bases with no gene match: 10. CDR3 length: 15 amino acids. CDR3 in DNA: TGCGCCAGCGCCCCGAGCGGGGGGGGAGGCAATGAGCAGTTCTTC. This sequence encodes CASAPSGGGGNEQFF.

The chain has TRBV18 and TRBJ2-5, with 12 nucleotides matching TRBD2. Germline V gene lookup returns CDR1 KGHSH and CDR2 LQKENI. The CDR3 is 16 amino acids. V was clipped by 1 base and J by 5 bases; unmatched bases: 5. As DNA, the CDR3 is TGTGCCAGCTCACCACTCGGACTAGCGGGGTCGGAGACCCAGTACTTC. Residues: CASSPLGLAGSETQYF.

The CDR3 region is CASSRTNTGELFF. Here the CDR3 DNA reads TGTGCCAGCAGCCGCACGAACACCGGGGAGCTGTTTTTT. The genes are TRBV28 and TRBJ2-2; D remains ambiguous. Germline loops: CDR1 MDHEN, CDR2 SYDVKM. The CDR3 consists of 13 residues. Trimming left V 6 bases short and J 0 bases short, with 5 bases between.

V usage is TRBV19 and J usage is TRBJ1-5; D unresolved. The V gene's germline CDR1 is LNHDA and CDR2 SQIVND (reference sequence). This CDR3 contains 15 residues. V gave up 4 bases and J gave up 0 bases, with 10 bases separating them. Written as DNA, the CDR3 is TGTGCCAGTAGTACGCAACCACGTAGCAATCAGCCCCAGCATTTT. This sequence encodes CASSTQPRSNQPQHF.

The CDR3 DNA reads TGTGCCAGCGAAGGGGGCACTGAAGCTTTCTTT. This sequence encodes CASEGGTEAFF. The chain combines TRBV6-7 with TRBJ1-1; TRBD1 might be the D (6 bases). TRBV6-7 is identified as an open reading frame with a role that is uncertain. The CDR3 totals 11 residues. The germline V and J ends were trimmed by 8 bases and 4 bases, with 8 bases remaining between them.

The V and J genes are TRBV28 and TRBJ2-7; 7 bases line up with TRBD1. V shed 5 bases, J shed 4 bases, and the junction held 8 bases outside the gene matches. The CDR3 runs 14 residues. CDR1 MDHEN and CDR2 SYDVKM come from the germline V gene. CDR3 sequence: CASSKTGRGYEQYV. As DNA, the CDR3 is TGTGCCAGCAGTAAGACAGGGAGAGGGTACGAGCAGTACGTC.

This clone was detected only a few times. The chain joins TRBV15 to TRBJ2-7; TRBD1 matches 7 bases. This CDR3 region has 15 residues. With V trimmed by 0 bases and J by 3 bases, 5 bases remained unmatched. Germline V gene data show CDR1 as LNHNV and CDR2 as YYDKDF (reference sequence). CDR3: CATSRDRNRGYEQYV. Written as DNA, the CDR3 is TGTGCCACCAGCAGAGATCGAAACAGGGGCTACGAGCAGTACGTC.

The CDR3 region is CASSQDQGAYEQYF. The CDR3 region has the DNA TGTGCCAGCAGCCAAGATCAGGGGGCATACGAGCAGTACTTC. The V call is TRBV14, the J call TRBJ2-7; TRBD1 matches at 8 bases. From germline, CDR1 is SGHDN and CDR2 FVKESK. CDR3 length: 14 residues. The V segment lost 0 bases and the J segment 4 bases; nucleotides outside the gene matches: 2.

The chain employs TRBV10-3 and TRBJ1-2; D call uncertain. Trimming took 0 bases from V and 4 from J, leaving 12 bases between them. The CDR3 runs 15 residues. The germline CDR1 and CDR2 sequences are ENHRY and SYGVKD. CDR3 protein: CAISESALPGYGYTF. The CDR3 region has the DNA TGTGCCATCAGTGAGTCGGCCTTGCCGGGCTATGGCTACACCTTC.

The V and J genes are TRBV11-3 and TRBJ2-5; TRBD2 matches at 8 bases. Trimming cost V 3 bases and J 5 bases; bases outside gene matches: 8. This CDR3 has 15 amino acids. Germline CDR1 is SGHNT and CDR2 is YENEEA. The CDR3: CASSFNGLATETQYF. The CDR3 DNA reads TGTGCCAGCAGCTTCAATGGACTAGCTACGGAGACCCAGTACTTC.

The chain recombines TRBV7-6 with TRBJ1-4; the D is unclear. V shed 1 base and J shed 4 bases, with 10 bases lying between them. The CDR3 loop spans 15 amino acids. From germline, CDR1 is SGHVS and CDR2 FNYEAQ. CDR3 in DNA: TGTGCCAGCAGCTTAGTGGGCTCCATTAATGAAAAACTGTTTTTT. This translates into CASSLVGSINEKLFF.

This chain joins TRBV18 and TRBJ1-4; D is possibly TRBD1 (5 bases). Trimming removed 1 base from V and 3 bases from J, with 9 bases in between. In germline, CDR1 is KGHSH, CDR2 LQKENI. There are 15 residues in the CDR3. CDR3: CASSPQQGPNEKLFF. The CDR3 DNA sequence: TGTGCCAGCTCACCACAGCAGGGACCTAATGAAAAACTGTTTTTT.

This clone was counted between two and nine times. The rearrangement uses TRBV18 and TRBJ2-2, with 7 bases aligning to TRBD2. Germline values: CDR1 KGHSH, CDR2 LQKENI. Trimming at V came to 3 bases and at J to 3 bases, leaving 4 bases not matched to a gene. The CDR3 runs 15 residues. CDR3 amino acids: CASSPSGGDTGELFF. The CDR3 DNA reads as TGTGCCAGCTCACCCTCGGGGGGAGACACCGGGGAGCTGTTTTTT.